The 5 T cell receptor beta chains presented below share a single source sample, sequenced in a study of Ad26.COV2.S vaccination and SARS-CoV-2 variants. Generated by immunoSEQ multiplex PCR, the TCRdb table keeps only in-frame clones and is missing some. The table shows some 410,000 clones, with around 92% occurring only once. Treatment described: about 20 received Ad26.COV2.S at low or high dose, single or two shots; 5 received placebo; per-sample allocation not given. Following the first vaccine or placebo injection, samples were taken on day 63. Material: peripheral blood, obtained in a trial of Ad26.COV2.S vaccine versus placebo. The receptors stem from a person aged 18 to 65 who received the Ad26.COV2.S COVID-19 vaccine or a placebo.

V gene TRBV21-1 combines with J gene TRBJ1-6. TRBV21-1 is labeled a pseudogene. The CDR3 totals 15 residues. The CDR3 bases are TGTGCCAGCAGCAAGCGAGGGGTCTATAATTCACCCCTCCACTTT. It yields the protein CASSKRGVYNSPLHF.

The rearrangement uses TRBV23-1 and TRBJ1-4; TRBD1 agrees at 7 bases. TRBV23-1 is placed among ORFs of uncertain function. The V and J ends lost 6 bases and 8 bases, in that order; junction bases with no gene match: 9. The CDR3 has 14 residues. For the CDR3, the DNA is TGCGCCAGCAGGGCTAGACAGGGTCGAGAAAAACTGTTTTTT. Encoded protein: CASRARQGREKLFF.

The rearrangement uses TRBV19 and TRBJ2-3; no clear D gene. V shed 5 bases and J shed 6 bases, with 9 bases lying between them. Per the germline V gene, CDR1 is LNHDA and CDR2 is SQIVND (reference sequence). The CDR3 is 12 residues long. The CDR3, as DNA: TGTGCCAGTAGTCTATATCCTGATACGCAGTATTTT. This codes for CASSLYPDTQYF.

This chain joins TRBV5-1 and TRBJ2-5; D call uncertain. The ends were cut back, 2 bases at V and 5 bases at J, with 13 bases in the middle. This CDR3 comprises 14 residues. The V gene's germline CDR1 is SGHRS and CDR2 YFSETQ. Written as DNA, the CDR3 is TGCGCCAGCAGCTTACGGGTCGTCGGGGAGACCCAGTACTTC. Translating gives CASSLRVVGETQYF. Full variable domain (remainder filled in from reference TRBV5-1 and TRBJ2-5): KAGVTQTPRYLIKTRGQQVTLSCSPISGHRSVSWYQQTPGQGLQFLFEYFSETQRNKGNFPGRFSGRQFSNSRSEMNVSTLELGDSALYLCASSLRVVGETQYFGPGTRLLVL.

In nucleotides, the CDR3 is TGTGCCAGCAGACAACAGGGAAAGAACACCGGGGAGCTGTTTTTT. As protein: CASRQQGKNTGELFF. This sequence joins TRBV2 and TRBJ2-2; D possibly corresponds to TRBD1 (6 bases). V lost 6 bases and J 1 base, leaving 12 bases between the germline ends. Germline assignment: CDR1 SNHLY and CDR2 FYNNEI. This CDR3 spans 15 amino acids.